The 23 T cell receptor beta chains reported below all come from one sample, sequenced in a study of T cell changes during pregnancy in multiple sclerosis. The data were produced by immunoSEQ multiplex PCR, yet TCRdb's version contains in-frame clones alone and is incomplete. The table has tens of thousands of clones, 85% to 90% seen once; the top ten hold approximately 0.91%. Sequences were derived from peripheral blood, sampled in the first trimester of pregnancy. The receptors here all came from a female donor in good health, enrolled as a control in a pregnancy study.

The chain employs TRBV19 and TRBJ1-2; D not resolved. This CDR3 comprises 14 residues. CDR1 and CDR2 from the germline V gene are LNHDA and SQIVND (reference sequence). Trimming removed 4 bases at V and 7 bases at J, with 16 bases between. The CDR3 DNA reads TGTGCCAGTAGTACGAACCCTAACTCGCCTGGCTACACCTTC. It codes for CASSTNPNSPGYTF.

This chain links TRBV5-6 with TRBJ2-1, with a possible D match to TRBD1 (6 bases). Germline CDR1 and CDR2: SGHDT and YYEEEE. Trimming cost V 2 bases and J 4 bases, with 10 bases left between them. The CDR3 spans 14 residues. This CDR3 reads CASSFRDTYNEQFF. DNA for the CDR3: TGTGCCAGCAGCTTCCGGGACACTTACAATGAGCAGTTCTTC.

This chain uses TRBV11-3 with TRBJ1-2; TRBD1 is a possible D gene (5 bases). This CDR3 spans 13 amino acids. Germline V gives CDR1 SGHNT, CDR2 YENEEA. V gave up 6 bases and J gave up 4 bases, with 12 bases separating them. The CDR3 is CASRPGGGYGYTF. CDR3 nucleotide sequence: TGTGCCAGCAGACCGGGGGGAGGCTATGGCTACACCTTC.

This rearrangement joins TRBV7-3 to TRBJ2-1; TRBD1 matches 8 bases. The CDR3 is 14 amino acids. CDR1 SGHTA and CDR2 FQGTGA come from the germline V gene. Germline trimming cut 5 bases from V and 9 bases from J; bases unmatched to any gene: 9. CDR3 residues: CASSPGTGGTEQFF. CDR3 DNA: TGTGCCAGCAGCCCCGGGACAGGCGGAACTGAGCAGTTCTTC.

This rearrangement joins TRBV27 to TRBJ2-1; tentatively, D is TRBD1 (6 bases). The CDR3 runs to 15 residues. Germline V CDR1 and CDR2: MNHEY, SMNVEV (reference sequence). V was trimmed by 5 bases and J by 1 base, leaving 12 bases between them. In DNA, the CDR3 is TGTGCCAGCAGTCTCGGGCAGGGGTCCTACAATGAGCAGTTCTTC. Its translation: CASSLGQGSYNEQFF.

The DNA of the CDR3 is TGTGCCAGCAGCTTACTTAGCAGTGACACTGAAGCTTTCTTT. Protein: CASSLLSSDTEAFF. This chain links TRBV7-9 with TRBJ1-1; D is unclear. CDR3 length equals 14 residues. CDR1 and CDR2 from the germline V gene are SEHNR and FQNEAQ (reference sequence). The V gene lost 2 bases and the J gene lost 3 bases, with 10 bases spanning the gap.

The chain has TRBV7-9 and TRBJ1-1; D is possibly TRBD1 (5 bases). With 4 bases removed from V and 2 bases from J, the gap between germline ends came to 8 bases. Germline CDR1 reads SEHNR; CDR2 reads FQNEAQ (reference sequence). The CDR3 is 13 amino acids. This CDR3 is CASSSRVNTEAFF. The DNA of the CDR3 is TGTGCCAGCAGCTCCAGGGTTAACACTGAAGCTTTCTTT.

This clone was detected only once. The chain joins TRBV30 to TRBJ1-2; D possibly corresponds to TRBD1 (5 bases). Trimming cost V 2 bases and J 8 bases, with 15 bases left between them. The CDR3 is made up of 13 amino acids. Germline lookup yields CDR1 GTSNPN and CDR2 SVGIG (reference sequence). CDR3 sequence reads: CAWSKNQGAGYTF. In DNA form, the CDR3 reads TGTGCCTGGAGTAAAAACCAAGGGGCCGGCTACACCTTC.

The V and J genes are TRBV7-2 and TRBJ2-4; TRBD1 might be the D (5 bases). Germline V gene lookup returns CDR1 SGHTA and CDR2 FQGNSA. V gave up 0 bases and J gave up 9 bases, with 15 bases separating them. This CDR3 has 15 residues. CDR3 region: CASSLAGRGQVIQYF. CDR3 DNA: TGTGCCAGCAGCTTAGCGGGGCGCGGTCAGGTCATTCAGTACTTC. Full variable domain (remainder filled in from reference TRBV7-2 and TRBJ2-4): GAGVSQSPSNKVTEKGKDVELRCDPISGHTALYWYRQSLGQGLEFLIYFQGNSAPDKSGLPSDRFSAERTGGSVSTLTIQRTQQEDSAVYLCASSLAGRGQVIQYFGAGTRLSVL.

This clone was observed a single time. The gene calls are TRBV7-6 and TRBJ2-5, with a possible D match to TRBD1 (6 bases). Germline V gene data show CDR1 as SGHVS and CDR2 as FNYEAQ. This CDR3 region has 14 residues. Trimming shortened V by 4 bases and J by 1 base, and 10 bases separated the two germline ends. The CDR3 spells CASSSRQAQETQYF. CDR3 bases: TGTGCCAGCAGCTCGCGACAGGCCCAAGAGACCCAGTACTTC.

J is TRBJ2-1 and V is TRBV9; a weak D match, TRBD2 (5 bases). Germline V gene data show CDR1 as SGDLS and CDR2 as YYNGEE. V gave up 0 bases and J gave up 7 bases, with 14 bases separating them. The CDR3 covers 15 residues. CDR3 amino acids: CASSVEEGIFNEQFF. The CDR3 DNA sequence: TGTGCCAGCAGCGTAGAAGAGGGAATTTTTAATGAGCAGTTCTTC.

The chain carries TRBV2 and TRBJ2-3; TRBD2 aligns across 14 bases. V lost 4 bases and J lost 1; bases outside the gene matches: 1. CDR1 is SNHLY and CDR2 is FYNNEI in the germline V gene. The CDR3 is made up of 16 amino acids. CDR3: CASSGTSGGRTDTQYF. In DNA, the CDR3 is TGTGCCAGCAGTGGGACTAGCGGGGGGCGCACAGATACGCAGTATTTT.

The table lists this clone with a count of one. The CDR3 DNA reads TGCGCCAGCAGCTTGCTCGACAGGGGGCGAACAGATACGCAGTATTTT. Translated, it gives CASSLLDRGRTDTQYF. V usage is TRBV5-1 and J usage is TRBJ2-3, with 10 bases fitting TRBD1. V was pared by 1 base and J by 3 bases, with 5 bases of the junction left unmatched. This CDR3 is built from 16 residues. From germline, CDR1 is SGHRS and CDR2 YFSETQ.

A single count supports this clone. This rearrangement joins TRBV27 to TRBJ2-1; TRBD1 agrees at 11 bases. J was trimmed by 2 bases and V by 4 bases; bases with no gene match: 4. Per germline, CDR1 MNHEY and CDR2 SMNVEV (reference sequence). The CDR3 totals 16 residues. The DNA of the CDR3 is TGTGCCAGCAGTTCCCGGGACAGGGGGACCTACAATGAGCAGTTCTTC. Its translation: CASSSRDRGTYNEQFF.

The chain links TRBV9 to TRBJ2-6, with D possibly being TRBD1 (6 bases). CDR3 length: 17 residues. V lost 1 base and J lost 0, with 11 bases in between. Germline CDR1 SGDLS, CDR2 YYNGEE. CDR3 loop: CASSVRTASSGANVLTF. CDR3 coding DNA: TGTGCCAGCAGCGTAAGGACAGCAAGCTCTGGGGCCAACGTCCTGACTTTC. The variable domain in full, with the rest retrieved from reference TRBV9 and TRBJ2-6, is DSGVTQTPKHLITATGQRVTLRCSPRSGDLSVYWYQQSLDQGLQFLIQYYNGEERAKGNILERFSAQQFPDLHSELNLSSLELGDSALYFCASSVRTASSGANVLTFGAGSRLTVL.

The chain uses TRBV30 and TRBJ1-5, with unresolved D. The CDR3 totals 15 residues. From germline, CDR1 is GTSNPN and CDR2 SVGIG (reference sequence). V was cut by 3 bases and J by 0 bases, with 12 bases left in between. This CDR3 is CAWSRGGYSNQPQHF. In nucleotides, the CDR3 is TGTGCCTGGAGCAGAGGCGGGTATAGCAATCAGCCCCAGCATTTT.

The chain is built from TRBV9 and TRBJ1-2; 12 bases map to TRBD1. Germline V gene data show CDR1 as SGDLS and CDR2 as YYNGEE. The V segment lost 5 bases and the J segment 4 bases; nucleotides outside the gene matches: 3. CDR3 size: 14 residues. CDR3 region: CASRGTGGFYGYTF. CDR3 in DNA: TGTGCCAGCAGGGGGACAGGGGGCTTCTATGGCTACACCTTC. Full variable domain (rest looked up from reference TRBV9 and TRBJ1-2): DSGVTQTPKHLITATGQRVTLRCSPRSGDLSVYWYQQSLDQGLQFLIQYYNGEERAKGNILERFSAQQFPDLHSELNLSSLELGDSALYFCASRGTGGFYGYTFGSGTRLTVV.

The genes are TRBV5-6 and TRBJ2-3; D perhaps matches TRBD2 (6 bases). CDR1 and CDR2 from the germline V gene are SGHDT and YYEEEE. The CDR3 is made up of 15 amino acids. The V gene lost 4 bases and the J gene lost 0 bases, with 12 bases spanning the gap. The CDR3 loop is CASSRERASTDTQYF. DNA of the CDR3: TGTGCCAGCAGCCGAGAGCGGGCCAGCACAGATACGCAGTATTTT.

The gene calls are TRBV7-8 and TRBJ1-5; D call uncertain. Germline V CDR1 and CDR2: SGHVS, FQNEAQ. The CDR3 covers 14 residues. Trimming stripped 2 bases from V and 2 bases from J, with 7 bases between. CDR3 region: CASSLSVGNQPQHF. CDR3 coding DNA: TGTGCCAGCAGCTTATCGGTGGGCAATCAGCCCCAGCATTTT.

This clone was seen a single time. The V and J genes are TRBV9 and TRBJ1-1, with D possibly matching TRBD1 (5 bases). The CDR3 extends over 16 amino acids. The V and J ends lost 0 bases and 4 bases respectively, with 16 bases between them. CDR1 is SGDLS, CDR2 YYNGEE, per germline. CDR3 DNA sequence: TGTGCCAGCAGCGTAGGTTCGGGGGGGGAGGGCACTGAAGCTTTCTTT. The encoded protein is CASSVGSGGEGTEAFF.

This clone was detected only a few times. V gene TRBV5-4 combines with J gene TRBJ2-1; TRBD1 aligns across 8 bases. This CDR3 contains 16 residues. J lost 3 bases, V lost 0 bases, and 5 bases had no gene match. Germline loops: CDR1 SGHNT, CDR2 YYREEE (reference sequence). The chain's CDR3 is CASSLGGRGLYNEQFF. The CDR3 coding sequence is TGTGCCAGCAGCTTGGGTGGCAGGGGGCTCTACAATGAGCAGTTCTTC.

This clone showed up just a few times. The chain combines TRBV6-1 with TRBJ1-1; 7 bases map to TRBD1. Germline CDR1 MNHNS, CDR2 SASEGT. V shed 6 bases, J shed 1 base, and the junction held 8 bases outside the gene matches. The CDR3 runs to 15 residues. CDR3 coding DNA: TGTGCCAGCAGACTCGGGACAGCCGAGAACACTGAAGCTTTCTTT. Residues: CASRLGTAENTEAFF.

The chain has TRBV11-3 and TRBJ2-3; 9 nucleotides align to TRBD2. The CDR3 sequence is 16 residues long. Germline CDR1 reads SGHNT; CDR2 reads YENEEA. Trimming removed 8 bases from V and 3 bases from J; junction bases left unmatched: 12. The CDR3 DNA reads TGTGCCAGCGGGGCGGCGGGGGGGCTTTGGACAGATACGCAGTATTTT. Protein: CASGAAGGLWTDTQYF.